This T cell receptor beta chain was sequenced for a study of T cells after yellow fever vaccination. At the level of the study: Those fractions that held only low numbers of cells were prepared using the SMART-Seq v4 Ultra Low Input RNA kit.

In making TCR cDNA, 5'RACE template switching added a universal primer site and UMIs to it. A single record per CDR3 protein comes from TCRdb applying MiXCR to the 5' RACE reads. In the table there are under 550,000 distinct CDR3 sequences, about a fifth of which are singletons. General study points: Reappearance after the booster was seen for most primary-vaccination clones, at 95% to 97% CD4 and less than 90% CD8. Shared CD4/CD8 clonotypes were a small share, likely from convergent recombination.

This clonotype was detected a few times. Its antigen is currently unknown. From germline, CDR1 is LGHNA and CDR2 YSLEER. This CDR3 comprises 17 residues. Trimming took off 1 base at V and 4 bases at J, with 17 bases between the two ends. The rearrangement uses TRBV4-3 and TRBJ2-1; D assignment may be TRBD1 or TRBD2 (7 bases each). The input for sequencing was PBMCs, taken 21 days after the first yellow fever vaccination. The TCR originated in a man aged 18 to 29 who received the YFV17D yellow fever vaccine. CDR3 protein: CASSQALGGTVYNEQFF. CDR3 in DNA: TGCGCCAGCAGCCAAGCACTGGGGGGGACAGTTTACAATGAGCAGTTCTTC.